The 22 T cell receptor beta chains reported below all come from one sample, sequenced in a study of T cells in Graves' hyperthyroidism and ophthalmopathy. TCR beta CDR3 regions were amplified from RNA. HTBI primers drove first-round RT-PCR of the TCR CDR3. TCRdb analysed the multiplex PCR reads with MiXCR anew, one entry per CDR3 protein. The data hold some 580,000 distinct CDR3 sequences, with approximately 15% observed a single time. Material for sequencing was blood. These receptors came from a woman aged 35 to 49 with Graves' ophthalmopathy.

This clonotype turned up a few times. This chain links TRBV30 with TRBJ1-3; D remains ambiguous. This CDR3 comprises 13 residues. V lost 2 bases and J lost 4, with 9 bases in between. Per germline, CDR1 GTSNPN and CDR2 SVGIG (reference sequence). The CDR3 DNA follows: TGTGCCTGGAGTTGGGGATTCGGAAACACCATATATTTT. Amino acid sequence: CAWSWGFGNTIYF. The full variable domain, rest sourced from reference TRBV30 and TRBJ1-3, is SQTIHQWPATLVQPVGSPLSLECTVEGTSNPNLYWYRQAAGRGLQLLFYSVGIGQISSEVPQNLSASRPQDRQFILSSKKLLLSDSGFYLCAWSWGFGNTIYFGEGSWLTVV.

This clonotype was detected ten times or more. The chain has TRBV5-1 and TRBJ2-2; D possibly corresponds to TRBD2 (5 bases). Trimming removed 7 bases from V and 7 bases from J, with 11 bases in between. The CDR3 covers 12 residues. Per germline, CDR1 SGHRS and CDR2 YFSETQ. The CDR3 sequence: CASLSGGGELFF. The CDR3 coding sequence is TGCGCCAGCTTAAGCGGCGGCGGGGAGCTGTTTTTT.

This clonotype appeared many times. The chain is built from TRBV3-1 and TRBJ2-3; no clear D. This CDR3 has 13 amino acids. The germline V gene has CDR1 LGHDT and CDR2 YNNKEL (reference sequence). V was trimmed by 4 bases and J by 6 bases, leaving 11 bases between them. CDR3: CASSPTALDTQYF. The CDR3 DNA reads TGTGCCAGCAGCCCAACAGCCTTGGATACGCAGTATTTT.

The rearrangement joins TRBV12-3 or TRBV12-4 to TRBJ1-5; a weak D match, TRBD1 (5 bases). The CDR3 is 14 amino acids. Trimming took 1 base from V and 7 from J, leaving 11 bases between them. CDR3 region: CASSLVMEGQPQHF. The CDR3 DNA reads TGTGCCAGCAGTTTAGTGATGGAGGGGCAGCCCCAGCATTTT.

In its sample, this clonotype was seen a few times. V and J are TRBV5-6 and TRBJ1-2; no clear D. Germline V gene lookup returns CDR1 SGHDT and CDR2 YYEEEE. The CDR3 runs 15 residues. With 4 bases removed from V and 2 bases from J, the gap between germline ends came to 15 bases. CDR3: CASSAPVGENYGYTF. CDR3 coding DNA: TGTGCCAGCAGCGCGCCAGTAGGTGAGAACTATGGCTACACCTTC.

This CDR3 reads CASRAGSSETQYF. The CDR3 coding sequence is TGTGCCAGCAGAGCTGGCTCCTCAGAGACCCAGTACTTC. This sequence joins TRBV27 and TRBJ2-5; D gene ambiguous. The germline V gene has CDR1 MNHEY and CDR2 SMNVEV (reference sequence). The CDR3 runs to 13 residues. V was shortened by 6 bases and J by 4 bases, with 12 bases between the two germline ends.

The table lists this clonotype with many counts. The chain recombines TRBV27 with TRBJ1-1, with 8 nucleotides matching TRBD1. Germline V gene lookup returns CDR1 MNHEY and CDR2 SMNVEV (reference sequence). The CDR3 consists of 15 residues. V lost 4 bases to trimming and J lost 1 base; unmatched junction nucleotides: 5. This CDR3 is CASSYLGTGNTEAFF. CDR3 nucleotide sequence: TGTGCCAGCAGTTATTTAGGGACAGGGAACACTGAAGCTTTCTTT.

Ten or more counts support this clonotype. The chain is built from TRBV10-3 and TRBJ1-5; D may be TRBD1 (6 bases). This CDR3 contains 13 residues. Trimming removed 6 bases at V and 6 bases at J, with 12 bases between. Germline V gene lookup returns CDR1 ENHRY and CDR2 SYGVKD. In DNA form, the CDR3 reads TGTGCCATCAGCCGAGGGGGATTTCAGCCCCAGCATTTT. Encoded protein: CAISRGGFQPQHF.

The gene calls are TRBV5-1 and TRBJ2-5; TRBD1 agrees at 7 bases. CDR3 size: 16 residues. V lost 2 bases to trimming and J lost 0 bases; unmatched junction nucleotides: 7. CDR1 and CDR2 (germline): SGHRS, YFSETQ. The CDR3 DNA sequence: TGCGCCAGCAGCTTCTTCCCGGGACAGAACCAAGAGACCCAGTACTTC. It is translated as CASSFFPGQNQETQYF.

This clonotype was seen ten or more times. This chain connects TRBV3-1 to TRBJ1-2, with D unresolved. This CDR3 has 14 amino acids. Trimming pared 4 bases from V and 7 bases from J, leaving 16 bases between. Germline loops: CDR1 LGHDT, CDR2 YNNKEL (reference sequence). CDR3 nucleotide sequence: TGTGCCAGCAGCCCCCGGGCAGCGGGGAGTGGCTACACCTTC. Amino acid sequence: CASSPRAAGSGYTF.

V and J are TRBV20-1 and TRBJ1-6; D gene unclear. CDR3 length equals 16 residues. Trimming cost V 5 bases and J 2 bases, with 16 bases left between them. Germline loops: CDR1 DFQATT, CDR2 SNEGSKA (reference sequence). In DNA, the CDR3 is TGCAGTGCTGCCAGTTTAGGGATCACCTATAATTCACCCCTCCACTTT. It codes for CSAASLGITYNSPLHF.

This clonotype was counted ten times or more. The rearrangement uses TRBV3-1 and TRBJ2-1; 10 positions agree with TRBD2. CDR1 and CDR2 (germline): LGHDT, YNNKEL (reference sequence). The CDR3 sequence is 15 residues long. V shed 7 bases, J shed 2 bases, and the junction held 5 bases outside the gene matches. In DNA form, the CDR3 reads TGTGCCAGCACCCTTAGCGGGGGGACCTACAATGAGCAGTTCTTC. Its translation is CASTLSGGTYNEQFF.

The table lists this clonotype with a few counts. The chain has TRBV24-1 and TRBJ2-3; no reliable D call. Trimming took off 4 bases at V and 6 bases at J, with 13 bases between the two ends. The CDR3 totals 14 residues. Germline CDR1 KGHDR, CDR2 SFDVKD. As DNA, the CDR3 is TGTGCCACCAGTGACCCGGGTCGAGCGGATACGCAGTATTTT. Translated, it gives CATSDPGRADTQYF.

This clonotype showed up many times. This rearrangement joins TRBV12-3 or TRBV12-4 to TRBJ1-1; D might be TRBD1 (5 bases). This CDR3 has 14 amino acids. V was pared by 5 bases and J by 5 bases, with 15 bases between. CDR3 nucleotide sequence: TGTGCCAGCAGTCCCAGGGCTGGAAAAACTGAAGCTTTCTTT. This codes for CASSPRAGKTEAFF.

This clonotype appeared a few times. The CDR3 DNA follows: TGTGCCAGCAGCTCCCTAGCGGGGGCCCTCCTGGGCCAAGAGACCCAGTACTTC. It translates to CASSSLAGALLGQETQYF. This sequence joins TRBV7-9 and TRBJ2-5; TRBD2 agrees at 10 bases. V gave up 4 bases and J gave up 1 base; unmatched junction bases: 12. Germline V gene data show CDR1 as SEHNR and CDR2 as FQNEAQ (reference sequence). The CDR3 spans 18 residues.

The rearrangement joins TRBV20-1 to TRBJ2-2; D is ambiguous. The germline V and J ends were trimmed by 4 bases and 1 base, with 4 bases remaining between them. Germline V gene lookup returns CDR1 DFQATT and CDR2 SNEGSKA (reference sequence). The length of the CDR3 is 12 residues. Here the CDR3 reads CSATRNTGELFF. CDR3 bases: TGCAGTGCTACAAGGAACACCGGGGAGCTGTTTTTT.

The table lists this clonotype with many counts. This chain links TRBV2 with TRBJ1-1, with 9 bases aligning to TRBD1. Germline V gene sequence: CDR1 SNHLY, CDR2 FYNNEI. This CDR3 comprises 17 residues. V shed 1 base, J shed 1 base, and the junction held 7 bases outside the gene matches. The CDR3 region has the DNA TGTGCCAGCAGTGAAGGGACAGGGGACGTGACGAACACTGAAGCTTTCTTT. Translation: CASSEGTGDVTNTEAFF.

Many counts were recorded for this clonotype. The chain uses TRBV18 and TRBJ1-2, with unresolved D. CDR1 and CDR2 from the germline V gene are KGHSH and LQKENI. The germline V and J ends were trimmed by 0 bases and 0 bases, with 8 bases remaining between them. The CDR3 extends over 15 amino acids. CDR3 bases: TGTGCCAGCTCACCACCGTTAGCGCCTAACTATGGCTACACCTTC. It encodes CASSPPLAPNYGYTF. Together with reference TRBV18 and TRBJ1-2, the CDR3 gives the full variable domain: NAGVMQNPRHLVRRRGQEARLRCSPMKGHSHVYWYRQLPEEGLKFMVYLQKENIIDESGMPKERFSAEFPKEGPSILRIQQVVRGDSAAYFCASSPPLAPNYGYTFGSGTRLTVV.

In its sample, this clonotype was seen many times. This chain connects TRBV11-2 to TRBJ2-3, with 7 bases matching TRBD2. The CDR3 spans 16 residues. The trim removed 1 base at V and 2 bases at J, leaving 6 bases unmatched. CDR1 SGHAT and CDR2 FQNNGV come from the germline V gene. The CDR3 nucleotides are TGTGCCAGCAGCTTAGTGGGAGGGATCCCCACAGATACGCAGTATTTT. This sequence encodes CASSLVGGIPTDTQYF.

In this sample, this clonotype turned up a few times. The chain couples TRBV7-9 to TRBJ1-3; D remains unclear. There are 15 residues in the CDR3. Germline V gene lookup returns CDR1 SEHNR and CDR2 FQNEAQ (reference sequence). V was trimmed by 5 bases and J by 0 bases, leaving 11 bases between them. The CDR3 region is CASSGAGGSGNTIYF. The DNA of the CDR3 is TGTGCCAGCAGCGGCGCAGGAGGCTCTGGAAACACCATATATTTT.

This clonotype showed up just a few times. CDR3 in DNA: TGTGCCAGCAGCTTGGTACAGACCTACAATGAGCAGTTCTTC. Its protein is CASSLVQTYNEQFF. V is TRBV5-8 and J is TRBJ2-1, with D unresolved. The CDR3 covers 14 residues. Germline CDR1 and CDR2: SGHTS and YDEGEE. The V end was cut by 0 bases, the J end by 2 bases, with 6 bases between.

This clonotype has a handful of counts. The V call is TRBV6-2 or TRBV6-3, the J call TRBJ1-4; no definite D call. Per the germline V gene, CDR1 is MNHEY and CDR2 is SVGEGT. The CDR3 spans 15 residues. V lost 0 bases and J 7 bases, leaving 12 bases between the germline ends. This CDR3 reads CASSYSGKGSEKLFF. The CDR3 bases are TGTGCCAGCAGTTACTCCGGGAAAGGCAGTGAAAAACTGTTTTTT.